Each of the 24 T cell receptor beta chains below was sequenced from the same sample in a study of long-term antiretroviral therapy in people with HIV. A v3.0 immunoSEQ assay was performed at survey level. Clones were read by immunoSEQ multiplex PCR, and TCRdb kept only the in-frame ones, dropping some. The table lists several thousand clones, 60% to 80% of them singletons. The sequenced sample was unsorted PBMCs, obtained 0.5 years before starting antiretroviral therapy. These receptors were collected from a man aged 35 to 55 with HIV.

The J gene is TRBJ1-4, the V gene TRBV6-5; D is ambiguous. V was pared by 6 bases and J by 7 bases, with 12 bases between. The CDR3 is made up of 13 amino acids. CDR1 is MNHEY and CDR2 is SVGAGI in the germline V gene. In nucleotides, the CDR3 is TGTGCCAGCAGCAGCACCCGGGCTGAAAAACTGTTTTTT. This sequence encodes CASSSTRAEKLFF.

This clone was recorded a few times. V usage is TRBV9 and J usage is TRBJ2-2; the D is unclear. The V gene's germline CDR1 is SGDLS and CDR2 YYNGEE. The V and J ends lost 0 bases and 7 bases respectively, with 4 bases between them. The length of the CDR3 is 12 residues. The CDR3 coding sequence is TGTGCCAGCAGCGTAGATGACGGGGAGCTGTTTTTT. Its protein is CASSVDDGELFF.

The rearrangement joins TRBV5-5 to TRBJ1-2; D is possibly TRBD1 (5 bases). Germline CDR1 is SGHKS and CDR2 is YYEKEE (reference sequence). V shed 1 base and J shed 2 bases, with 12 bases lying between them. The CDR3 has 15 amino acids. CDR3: CASSLLPQANYGYTF. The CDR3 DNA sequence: TGTGCCAGCAGCTTGCTCCCACAGGCGAACTATGGCTACACCTTC. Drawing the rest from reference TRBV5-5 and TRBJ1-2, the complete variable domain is DAGVTQSPTHLIKTRGQQVTLRCSPISGHKSVSWYQQVLGQGPQFIFQYYEKEERGRGNFPDRFSARQFPNYSSELNVNALLLGDSALYLCASSLLPQANYGYTFGSGTRLTVV.

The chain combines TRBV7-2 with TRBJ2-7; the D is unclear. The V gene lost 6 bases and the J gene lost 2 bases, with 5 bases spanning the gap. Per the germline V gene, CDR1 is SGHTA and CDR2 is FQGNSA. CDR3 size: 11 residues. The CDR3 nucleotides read TGTGCCAGCAGGTATGCCTACGAGCAGTACTTC. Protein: CASRYAYEQYF.

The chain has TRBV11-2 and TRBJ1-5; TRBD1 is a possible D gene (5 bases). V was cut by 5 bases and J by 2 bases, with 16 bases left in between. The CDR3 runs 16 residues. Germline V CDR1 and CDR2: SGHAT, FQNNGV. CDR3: CASSPVPRAGNQPQHF. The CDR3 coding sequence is TGTGCCAGCAGCCCGGTCCCCAGGGCCGGCAATCAGCCCCAGCATTTT.

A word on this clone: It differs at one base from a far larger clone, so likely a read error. This CDR3 reads CASSLDRGMNTEAFF. DNA of the CDR3: TGTGCCAGCAGTTTGGACAGGGGTATGAACACTGAAGCTTTCTTT. V gene TRBV11-2 combines with J gene TRBJ1-1; 9 positions agree with TRBD1. Germline V CDR1 and CDR2: SGHAT, FQNNGV. Trimming cost V 6 bases and J 0 bases; bases outside gene matches: 5. The CDR3 loop spans 15 amino acids. Complete variable domain (other parts from reference TRBV11-2 and TRBJ1-1): EAGVAQSPRYKIIEKRQSVAFWCNPISGHATLYWYQQILGQGPKLLIQFQNNGVVDDSQLPKDRFSAERLKGVDSTLKIQPAKLEDSAVYLCASSLDRGMNTEAFFGQGTRLTVV.

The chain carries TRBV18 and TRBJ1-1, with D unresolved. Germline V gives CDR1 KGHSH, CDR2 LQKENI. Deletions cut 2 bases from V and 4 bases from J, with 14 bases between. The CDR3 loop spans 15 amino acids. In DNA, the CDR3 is TGTGCCAGCTCACCAGATGAGGTACGGGTCACTGAAGCTTTCTTT. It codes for CASSPDEVRVTEAFF.

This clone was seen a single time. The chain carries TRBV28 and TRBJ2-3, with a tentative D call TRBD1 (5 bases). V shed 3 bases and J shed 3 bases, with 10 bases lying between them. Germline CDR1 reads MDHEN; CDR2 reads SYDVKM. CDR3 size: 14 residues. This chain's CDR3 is CASSFTQGTDTQYF. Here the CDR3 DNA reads TGTGCCAGCAGTTTTACCCAGGGAACAGATACGCAGTATTTT.

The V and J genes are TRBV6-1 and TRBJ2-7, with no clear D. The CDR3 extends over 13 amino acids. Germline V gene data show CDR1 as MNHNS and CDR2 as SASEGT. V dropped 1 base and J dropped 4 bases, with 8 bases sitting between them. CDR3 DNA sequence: TGTGCCAGCAGTGAAGTGTATTATTACGAGCAGTACTTC. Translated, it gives CASSEVYYYEQYF.

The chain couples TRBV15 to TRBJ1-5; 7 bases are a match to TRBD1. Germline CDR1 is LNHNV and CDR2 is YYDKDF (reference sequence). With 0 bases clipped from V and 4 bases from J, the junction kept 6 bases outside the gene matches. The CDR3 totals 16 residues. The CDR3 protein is CATSRDRDRPNQPQHF. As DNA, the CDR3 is TGTGCCACCAGCAGAGATCGGGACAGACCGAATCAGCCCCAGCATTTT.

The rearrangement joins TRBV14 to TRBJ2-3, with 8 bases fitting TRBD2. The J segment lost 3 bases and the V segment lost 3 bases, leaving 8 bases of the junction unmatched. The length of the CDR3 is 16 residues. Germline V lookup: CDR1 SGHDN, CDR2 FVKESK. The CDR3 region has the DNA TGTGCCAGCAGCCATTGGGTCGGGGGGGAAACAGATACGCAGTATTTT. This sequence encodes CASSHWVGGETDTQYF.

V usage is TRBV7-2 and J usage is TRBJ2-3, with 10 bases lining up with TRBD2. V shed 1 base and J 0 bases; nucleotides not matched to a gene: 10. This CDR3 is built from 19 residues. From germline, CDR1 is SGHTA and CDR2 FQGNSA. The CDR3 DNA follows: TGTGCCAGCAGCTTAGTCCGGCGCGAGCGGGGGGGTAGCACAGATACGCAGTATTTT. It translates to CASSLVRRERGGSTDTQYF.

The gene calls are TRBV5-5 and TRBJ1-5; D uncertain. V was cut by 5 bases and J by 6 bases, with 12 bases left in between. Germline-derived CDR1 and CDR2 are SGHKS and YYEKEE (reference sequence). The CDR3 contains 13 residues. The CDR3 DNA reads TGTGCCAGCAGTGGAACCGGGATTCAGCCCCAGCATTTT. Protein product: CASSGTGIQPQHF.

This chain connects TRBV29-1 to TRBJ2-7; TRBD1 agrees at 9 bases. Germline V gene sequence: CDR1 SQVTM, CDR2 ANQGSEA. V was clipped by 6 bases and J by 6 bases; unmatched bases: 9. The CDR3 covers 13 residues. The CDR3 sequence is CSVDTGQGLEQYF. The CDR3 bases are TGCAGCGTCGACACGGGACAGGGTCTCGAGCAGTACTTC.

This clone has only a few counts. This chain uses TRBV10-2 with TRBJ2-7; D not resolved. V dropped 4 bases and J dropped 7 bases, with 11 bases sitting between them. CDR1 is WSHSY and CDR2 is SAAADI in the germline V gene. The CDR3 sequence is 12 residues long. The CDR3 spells CASSVALSEQYF. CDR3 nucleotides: TGCGCCAGCAGTGTGGCCCTGTCGGAGCAGTACTTC.

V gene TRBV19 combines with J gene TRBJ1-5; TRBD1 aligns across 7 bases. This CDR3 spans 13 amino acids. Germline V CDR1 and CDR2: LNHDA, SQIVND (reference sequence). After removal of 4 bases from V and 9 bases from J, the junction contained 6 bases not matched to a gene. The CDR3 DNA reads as TGTGCCAGTAGTAGGGACAGTCCGCGGCCCCAGCATTTT. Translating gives CASSRDSPRPQHF.

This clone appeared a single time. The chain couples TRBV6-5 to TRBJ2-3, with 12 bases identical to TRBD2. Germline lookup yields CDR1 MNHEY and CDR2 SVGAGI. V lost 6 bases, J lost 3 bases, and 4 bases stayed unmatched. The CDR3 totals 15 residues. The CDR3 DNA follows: TGTGCCAGCAGAGCACTAGCGGGGGGAACAGATACGCAGTATTTT. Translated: CASRALAGGTDTQYF.

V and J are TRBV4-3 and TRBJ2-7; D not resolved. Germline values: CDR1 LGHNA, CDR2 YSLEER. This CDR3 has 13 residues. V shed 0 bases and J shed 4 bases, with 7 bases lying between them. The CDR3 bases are TGCGCCAGCAGCCAAGAAAGGCAGTACGAGCAGTACTTC. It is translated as CASSQERQYEQYF.

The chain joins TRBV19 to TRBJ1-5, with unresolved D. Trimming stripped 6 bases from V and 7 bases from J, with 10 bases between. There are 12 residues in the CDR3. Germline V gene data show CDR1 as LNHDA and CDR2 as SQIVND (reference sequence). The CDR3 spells CASSFPRQPQHF. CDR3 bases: TGTGCCAGTAGCTTCCCGAGACAGCCCCAGCATTTT.

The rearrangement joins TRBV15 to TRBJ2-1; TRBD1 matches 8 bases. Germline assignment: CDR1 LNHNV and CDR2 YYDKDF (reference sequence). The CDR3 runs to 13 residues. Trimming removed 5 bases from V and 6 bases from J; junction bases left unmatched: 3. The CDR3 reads CATSGDRSNEQFF. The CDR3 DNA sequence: TGTGCCACCAGCGGGGACAGGAGCAATGAGCAGTTCTTC.

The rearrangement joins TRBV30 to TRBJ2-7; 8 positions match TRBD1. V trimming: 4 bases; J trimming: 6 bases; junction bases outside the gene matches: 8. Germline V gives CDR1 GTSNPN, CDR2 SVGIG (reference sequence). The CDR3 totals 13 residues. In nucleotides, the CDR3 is TGTGCCTGGACAGGCAGGGGGCGTCTCGAGCAGTACTTC. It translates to CAWTGRGRLEQYF.

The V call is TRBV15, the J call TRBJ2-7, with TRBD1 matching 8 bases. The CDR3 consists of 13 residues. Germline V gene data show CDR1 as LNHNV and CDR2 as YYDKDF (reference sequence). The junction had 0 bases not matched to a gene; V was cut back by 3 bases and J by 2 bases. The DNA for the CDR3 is TGTGCCACCAGCAGGACAGGGGCCTACGAGCAGTACTTC. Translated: CATSRTGAYEQYF. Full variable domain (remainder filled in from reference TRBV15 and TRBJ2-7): DAMVIQNPRYQVTQFGKPVTLSCSQTLNHNVMYWYQQKSSQAPKLLFHYYDKDFNNEADTPDNFQSRRPNTSFCFLDIRSPGLGDTAMYLCATSRTGAYEQYFGPGTRLTVT.

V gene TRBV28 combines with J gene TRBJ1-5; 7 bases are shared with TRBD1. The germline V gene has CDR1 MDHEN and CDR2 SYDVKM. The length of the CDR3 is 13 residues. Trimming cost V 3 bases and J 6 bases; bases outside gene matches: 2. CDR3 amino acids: CASSLGQIQPQHF. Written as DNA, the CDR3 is TGTGCCAGCAGTTTGGGACAGATTCAGCCCCAGCATTTT. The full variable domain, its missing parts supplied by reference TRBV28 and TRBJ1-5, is DVKVTQSSRYLVKRTGEKVFLECVQDMDHENMFWYRQDPGLGLRLIYFSYDVKMKEKGDIPEGYSVSREKKERFSLILESASTNQTSMYLCASSLGQIQPQHFGDGTRLSIL.

The CDR3, as DNA: TGCGCCAGCGGACAGGGGGCATTCACAGATACGCAGTATTTT. It is translated as CASGQGAFTDTQYF. This chain uses TRBV10-2 with TRBJ2-3; 11 nucleotides agree with TRBD1. The CDR3 covers 14 residues. Trimming at V came to 8 bases and at J to 2 bases, leaving 3 bases not matched to a gene. Per germline, CDR1 WSHSY and CDR2 SAAADI.